This TCR beta chain emerged from a study of T cell responses to AZD1222 COVID-19 vaccine. Sequencing was performed with immunoSEQ multiplex PCR; in TCRdb, only in-frame clones are kept and a portion is missing. The data show 60,000 to 85,000 clones, 60% to 85% seen once. Overall study findings and caveats: The reported proportion of spike-specific TCRs targeting unmutated variant regions was nearly half. Most donors were white British and more were female, and clonal diversity was possibly underestimated. Among vaccine-associated CD4 TCRs, coverage spanned spike, with dominance at 160-218 and 743-854.

Comments on this clone: What it recognizes is unknown.

The source material was peripheral blood, sampled 28 days after the second dose of the MenACWY control vaccine. The source is an adult who received the MenACWY meningococcal vaccine as a control.

The CDR3 reads CASSLSGTSQETQYF. The CDR3 DNA follows: TGCGCCAGCAGCTTGTCGGGGACATCACAAGAGACCCAGTACTTC. The genes are TRBV5-1 and TRBJ2-5, with D perhaps matching TRBD1 (6 bases). V was trimmed by 1 base and J by 2 bases, leaving 12 bases between them. CDR3 size: 15 residues. In germline, CDR1 is SGHRS, CDR2 YFSETQ.